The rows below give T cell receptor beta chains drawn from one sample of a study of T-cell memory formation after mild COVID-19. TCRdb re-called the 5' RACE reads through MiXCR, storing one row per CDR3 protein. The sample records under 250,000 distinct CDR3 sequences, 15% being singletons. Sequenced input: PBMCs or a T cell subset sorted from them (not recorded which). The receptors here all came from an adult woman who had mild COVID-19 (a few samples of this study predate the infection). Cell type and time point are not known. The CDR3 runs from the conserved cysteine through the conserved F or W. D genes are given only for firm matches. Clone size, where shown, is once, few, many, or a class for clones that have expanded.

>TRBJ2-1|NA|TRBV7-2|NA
CASSLAPGSGNNEQFF
TGTGCCAGCAGCTTAGCGCCAGGGTCGGGGAACAATGAGCAGTTCTTC
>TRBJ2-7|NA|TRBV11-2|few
CASSYEVYEQYF
TGTGCCAGCAGCTATGAGGTCTACGAGCAGTACTTC
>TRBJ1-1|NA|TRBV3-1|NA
CASSHSGVRTEAFF
TGTGCCAGCAGCCACTCAGGGGTGCGCACTGAAGCTTTCTTT
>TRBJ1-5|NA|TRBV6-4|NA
CASSGTGRSLPDSSNQPQHF
TGTGCCAGCAGTGGTACGGGACGGAGCCTTCCCGATAGTAGCAATCAGCCCCAGCATTTT
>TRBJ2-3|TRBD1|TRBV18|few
CASSPRMEQGSTDTQYF
TGTGCCAGCTCACCCCGGATGGAACAGGGGAGCACAGATACGCAGTATTTT
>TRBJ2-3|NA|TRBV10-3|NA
CAISGATYTDTQYF
TGTGCCATCAGTGGGGCTACCTACACAGATACGCAGTATTTT
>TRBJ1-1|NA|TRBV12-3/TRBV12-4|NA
CASSLPGSEAFF
TGTGCCAGCAGTTTGCCGGGTTCCGAAGCTTTCTTT
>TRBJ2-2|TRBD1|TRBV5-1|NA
CASSYTGGHTGELFF
TGCGCCAGCAGCTACACAGGGGGGCACACCGGGGAGCTGTTTTTT
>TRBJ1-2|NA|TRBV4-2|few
CASSQVKDSPNYGYTF
TGTGCCAGCAGCCAAGTTAAGGACAGCCCTAACTATGGCTACACCTTC
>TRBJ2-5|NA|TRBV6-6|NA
CASRQSRDQETQYF
TGTGCCAGCAGGCAGAGTCGGGACCAAGAGACCCAGTACTTC
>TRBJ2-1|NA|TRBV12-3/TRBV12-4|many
CASSFKRQPGVGQFF
TGTGCCAGCAGTTTTAAGAGACAGCCCGGGGTAGGGCAGTTCTTC
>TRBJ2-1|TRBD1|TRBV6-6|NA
CASTDRGASFSSQFF
TGTGCCAGCACAGACAGGGGCGCTAGTTTCTCGAGCCAGTTCTTC
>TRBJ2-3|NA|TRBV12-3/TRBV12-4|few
CASSLGRRAARRTDTQYF
TGTGCCAGCAGTTTAGGGCGGAGAGCGGCCCGACGCACAGATACGCAGTATTTT
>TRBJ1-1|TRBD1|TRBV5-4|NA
CASPRTGVTEAFF
TGTGCCAGCCCTAGGACAGGGGTCACTGAAGCTTTCTTT
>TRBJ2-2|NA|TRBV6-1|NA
CASRHYDRTGELFF
TGTGCCAGCAGGCACTATGACAGGACCGGGGAGCTGTTTTTT
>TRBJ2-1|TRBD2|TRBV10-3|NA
CAISESSGNEQFF
TGTGCCATCAGTGAATCTAGCGGGAATGAGCAGTTCTTC
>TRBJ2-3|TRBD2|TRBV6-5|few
CASRSRTSGHSTDTQYF
TGTGCCAGCAGATCCCGGACTAGCGGACATAGCACAGATACGCAGTATTTT
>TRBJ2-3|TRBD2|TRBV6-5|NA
CASSLQAGAAADTQYF
TGTGCCAGCAGCCTCCAAGCGGGAGCGGCGGCAGATACGCAGTATTTT
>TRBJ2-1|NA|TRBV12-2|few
CASRSRKNEQFF
TGTGCAAGTCGCTCCCGTAAAAATGAGCAGTTCTTC
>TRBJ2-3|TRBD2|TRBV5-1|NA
CATSTGTSGDTQYF
TGCGCCACCAGTACCGGGACTAGCGGAGATACGCAGTATTTT
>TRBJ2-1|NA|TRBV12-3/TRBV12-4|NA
CASSLELSSYNEQFF
TGTGCCAGCAGTCTAGAGTTGAGCTCCTACAATGAGCAGTTCTTC
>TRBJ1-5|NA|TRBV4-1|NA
CASSHQKTQGALSNQPQHF
TGCGCCAGCAGCCATCAAAAGACCCAGGGTGCCCTTAGCAATCAGCCCCAGCATTTT